The 24 T cell receptor beta chains given below trace back to one sample, sequenced in a study of T cell changes during pregnancy in multiple sclerosis. Method: immunoSEQ multiplex PCR; TCRdb's copy keeps in-frame clones and lacks some. Of approximately 50,000 clones detected, approximately 92% appear once; the ten largest clones hold 0.65% to 0.7%. Source: CD4+ T cells from peripheral blood mononuclear cells, taken in the third trimester of pregnancy. These receptors were obtained from a female donor with multiple sclerosis, enrolled in a pregnancy study.

The CDR3 nucleotides read TGCAGCGTTGAAGGCGGAGGGAATGGTAGGGGAAAACTGTTTTTT. Translated, it gives CSVEGGGNGRGKLFF. The chain carries TRBV29-1 and TRBJ1-4, with D possibly TRBD1 on 5 matching bases. The CDR3 spans 15 residues. From germline, CDR1 is SQVTM and CDR2 ANQGSEA. V was pared by 1 base and J by 10 bases, with 19 bases between. The whole variable domain, filled in from reference TRBV29-1 and TRBJ1-4, reads SAVISQKPSRDICQRGTSLTIQCQVDSQVTMMFWYRQQPGQSLTLIATANQGSEATYESGFVIDKFPISRPNLTFSTLTVSNMSPEDSSIYLCSVEGGGNGRGKLFFGSGTQLSVL.

V and J are TRBV19 and TRBJ1-1, with a tentative D call TRBD1 (6 bases). V lost 4 bases, J lost 2 bases, and 14 bases lay in between. Per the germline V gene, CDR1 is LNHDA and CDR2 is SQIVND (reference sequence). CDR3 length: 15 amino acids. For the CDR3, the DNA is TGTGCCAGTAGTACCACCGGGACATCAAACACTGAAGCTTTCTTT. This codes for CASSTTGTSNTEAFF.

This rearrangement joins TRBV30 to TRBJ1-2; 7 bases align to TRBD1. Looked up from germline, CDR1 is GTSNPN and CDR2 is SVGIG (reference sequence). CDR3 length: 12 residues. V lost 1 base and J lost 8; bases outside the gene matches: 4. The CDR3 DNA is TGTGCCTGGAGTGAGGGGGCGCAGGGCTACACCTTC. Amino acid sequence: CAWSEGAQGYTF.

The rearrangement joins TRBV7-3 to TRBJ1-1; 8 nucleotides agree with TRBD1. Per the germline V gene, CDR1 is SGHTA and CDR2 is FQGTGA. The CDR3 loop spans 18 amino acids. Germline trimming cut 0 bases from V and 6 bases from J; bases unmatched to any gene: 15. CDR3 coding DNA: TGTGCCAGCAGCTTAACGGTGGCGGGCGCAGGGGGCGCACCTGAAGCTTTCTTT. It translates to CASSLTVAGAGGAPEAFF.

The rearrangement uses TRBV27 and TRBJ2-3; 13 positions agree with TRBD2. The CDR3 loop spans 16 amino acids. Germline V lookup: CDR1 MNHEY, CDR2 SMNVEV (reference sequence). Trimming cost V 7 bases and J 3 bases; bases outside gene matches: 7. The CDR3 DNA reads TGTGCCAGCACAGCACTAGCGGGAGGGAGGACAGATACGCAGTATTTT. It translates to CASTALAGGRTDTQYF.

This clone has just one count. This rearrangement joins TRBV28 to TRBJ1-2, with 7 positions matching TRBD1. The ends lost 2 bases at V and 2 bases at J; junction bases unmatched: 5. The CDR3 length is 15 residues. Germline CDR1 reads MDHEN; CDR2 reads SYDVKM. The CDR3 spells CASSLRTGKNYGYTF. CDR3 DNA: TGTGCCAGCAGTTTAAGGACAGGCAAGAACTATGGCTACACCTTC.

The CDR3 nucleotides are TGTGCCTGGTCCTCCGGACAGGAAAAACTGTTTTTT. It is translated as CAWSSGQEKLFF. J is TRBJ1-4 and V is TRBV30; D possibly corresponds to TRBD1 (6 bases). This CDR3 has 12 amino acids. Germline CDR1 GTSNPN, CDR2 SVGIG (reference sequence). Trimming took 5 bases from V and 8 from J, leaving 12 bases between them.

The chain uses TRBV11-3 and TRBJ2-1, with D perhaps TRBD2 (6 bases). The V gene lost 5 bases and the J gene lost 7 bases, with 15 bases spanning the gap. CDR1 is SGHNT and CDR2 is YENEEA in the germline V gene. CDR3 length equals 14 residues. This CDR3 is CASSPRGLRNEQFF. The CDR3 bases are TGTGCCAGCAGCCCGCGGGGCCTGCGGAATGAGCAGTTCTTC.

The chain joins TRBV29-1 to TRBJ1-2; perhaps TRBD1 as D (6 bases). The CDR3 totals 14 residues. The V end was cut by 4 bases, the J end by 3 bases, with 15 bases between. CDR1 is SQVTM and CDR2 is ANQGSEA in the germline V gene. For the CDR3, the DNA is TGCAGCGTTGGTACGTCGTCAGGGGACTATGGCTACACCTTC. The encoded protein is CSVGTSSGDYGYTF.

The rearrangement uses TRBV5-1 and TRBJ2-1, with 9 nucleotides matching TRBD2. The germline V gene encodes CDR1 SGHRS and CDR2 YFSETQ. Trimming removed 2 bases from V and 6 bases from J; junction bases left unmatched: 9. This CDR3 contains 16 residues. The CDR3, as DNA: TGCGCCAGCAGCTTTTGGGCGGGAGGGACTAGCAATGAGCAGTTCTTC. Its protein is CASSFWAGGTSNEQFF.

The genes are TRBV7-6 and TRBJ2-2, with TRBD2 as a possible D gene (5 bases). Germline lookup yields CDR1 SGHVS and CDR2 FNYEAQ. V was trimmed by 5 bases and J by 6 bases, leaving 16 bases between them. CDR3 size: 15 residues. CDR3 protein: CASSPNGVRSGELFF. CDR3 bases: TGTGCCAGCAGCCCAAACGGGGTTAGGTCCGGGGAGCTGTTTTTT.

This sequence joins TRBV5-1 and TRBJ2-4; D perhaps matches TRBD1 (5 bases). The CDR3 is 13 amino acids. The ends were cut back, 4 bases at V and 8 bases at J, with 13 bases in the middle. Germline-derived CDR1 and CDR2 are SGHRS and YFSETQ. CDR3 in DNA: TGCGCCAGCAGCCGACAGACAGCCGACATTCAGTACTTC. Amino acid sequence: CASSRQTADIQYF. Full variable domain (rest looked up from reference TRBV5-1 and TRBJ2-4): KAGVTQTPRYLIKTRGQQVTLSCSPISGHRSVSWYQQTPGQGLQFLFEYFSETQRNKGNFPGRFSGRQFSNSRSEMNVSTLELGDSALYLCASSRQTADIQYFGAGTRLSVL.

The V call is TRBV6-5, the J call TRBJ1-1; D not certain. The CDR3 contains 10 residues. V was cut by 8 bases and J by 9 bases, with 10 bases left in between. The germline gives CDR1 MNHEY, CDR2 SVGAGI. The CDR3 bases are TGTGCCAGCGGAGGCCGGCAAGCTTTCTTT. This sequence encodes CASGGRQAFF.

This rearrangement joins TRBV4-1 to TRBJ2-2; D gene unclear. The V end was cut by 1 base, the J end by 2 bases, with 8 bases between. CDR3 length: 15 amino acids. Germline values: CDR1 MGHRA, CDR2 YSYEKL. CDR3 in DNA: TGCGCCAGCAGCCAAGGTCACACCAACACCGGGGAGCTGTTTTTT. As protein: CASSQGHTNTGELFF.

The J gene is TRBJ2-1, the V gene TRBV10-3, with no clear D. Per the germline V gene, CDR1 is ENHRY and CDR2 is SYGVKD. V was shortened by 2 bases and J by 7 bases, with 3 bases between the two germline ends. The CDR3 sequence is 11 residues long. CDR3 loop: CAISELNEQFF. CDR3 DNA sequence: TGTGCCATCAGTGAGCTGAATGAGCAGTTCTTC.

V usage is TRBV28 and J usage is TRBJ2-3; 7 bases fit TRBD1. The V gene end was trimmed by 1 base and the J gene end by 4 bases; junction bases not matched to a gene: 5. The germline gives CDR1 MDHEN, CDR2 SYDVKM. The CDR3 has 15 residues. CDR3 residues: CASSLFTGDADTQYF. The CDR3 DNA follows: TGTGCCAGCAGTTTATTCACAGGGGATGCAGATACGCAGTATTTT. The full variable domain, its missing parts supplied by reference TRBV28 and TRBJ2-3, is DVKVTQSSRYLVKRTGEKVFLECVQDMDHENMFWYRQDPGLGLRLIYFSYDVKMKEKGDIPEGYSVSREKKERFSLILESASTNQTSMYLCASSLFTGDADTQYFGPGTRLTVL.

In this sample, this clone turned up once. V is TRBV30 and J is TRBJ2-2, with D possibly matching TRBD1 (5 bases). This CDR3 has 14 amino acids. V gave up 3 bases and J gave up 5 bases, with 13 bases separating them. Germline lookup yields CDR1 GTSNPN and CDR2 SVGIG (reference sequence). CDR3 residues: CAWSWTIDTGELFF. The DNA for the CDR3 is TGTGCCTGGAGCTGGACAATAGATACCGGGGAGCTGTTTTTT.

This chain joins TRBV9 and TRBJ1-1; D perhaps matches TRBD1 (5 bases). Per germline, CDR1 SGDLS and CDR2 YYNGEE. Deletions cut 1 base from V and 3 bases from J, with 19 bases between. CDR3 length: 17 amino acids. The DNA for the CDR3 is TGTGCCAGCAGCGTAACCCCCAGGGTAACCGGCGACACTGAAGCTTTCTTT. It codes for CASSVTPRVTGDTEAFF.

V usage is TRBV5-6 and J usage is TRBJ2-7, with D tentatively TRBD1 (5 bases). This CDR3 spans 17 amino acids. The V end lost 4 bases, the J end lost 0 bases, and 20 bases lay between the germline ends. Per germline, CDR1 SGHDT and CDR2 YYEEEE. The CDR3 nucleotides are TGTGCCAGCAGCCCGTACCCCAGACAGAGCAACTCCTACGAGCAGTACTTC. Translation gives CASSPYPRQSNSYEQYF.

J is TRBJ1-5 and V is TRBV19, with 8 bases matching TRBD1. V gave up 2 bases and J gave up 1 base; unmatched junction bases: 1. The CDR3 is 15 residues long. Germline assignment: CDR1 LNHDA and CDR2 SQIVND (reference sequence). CDR3 nucleotide sequence: TGTGCCAGTAGTATACAGGGGGCCAGCAATCAGCCCCAGCATTTT. Translated: CASSIQGASNQPQHF. Combining the CDR3 with reference TRBV19 and TRBJ1-5 gives the whole variable domain DGGITQSPKYLFRKEGQNVTLSCEQNLNHDAMYWYRQDPGQGLRLIYYSQIVNDFQKGDIAEGYSVSREKKESFPLTVTSAQKNPTAFYLCASSIQGASNQPQHFGDGTRLSIL.

The J gene is TRBJ2-7, the V gene TRBV7-2, with D maybe TRBD1 (6 bases). The germline CDR1 and CDR2 sequences are SGHTA and FQGNSA. The V gene lost 5 bases and the J gene lost 0 bases, with 17 bases spanning the gap. The CDR3 totals 16 residues. The CDR3 nucleotides read TGTGCCAGCAGCCGGGGCGGACAGACCAGCTCCTACGAGCAGTACTTC. Amino acids: CASSRGGQTSSYEQYF.

V gene TRBV9 combines with J gene TRBJ2-5, with TRBD1 matching over 8 bases. This CDR3 contains 14 residues. The V and J ends lost 3 bases and 5 bases, in that order; junction bases with no gene match: 6. The germline gives CDR1 SGDLS, CDR2 YYNGEE. For the CDR3, the DNA is TGTGCCAGCAGCGGGACAGGGTCCGCGGAGACCCAGTACTTC. This sequence encodes CASSGTGSAETQYF.

This clone was found once. J is TRBJ2-2 and V is TRBV6-1; perhaps TRBD2 as D (5 bases). The CDR3 loop spans 13 amino acids. Germline-derived CDR1 and CDR2 are MNHNS and SASEGT. Trimming removed 8 bases at V and 0 bases at J, with 7 bases between. The CDR3 nucleotides read TGTGCCAGCTCGGGAACGAACACCGGGGAGCTGTTTTTT. Translated, it gives CASSGTNTGELFF.

The CDR3 loop reads CASSARNAYNEQFF. As DNA, the CDR3 is TGTGCCAGCAGCGCGCGTAACGCCTACAATGAGCAGTTCTTC. The V and J genes are TRBV4-2 and TRBJ2-1; D not resolved. This CDR3 has 14 amino acids. V shed 5 bases and J shed 2 bases, with 10 bases lying between them. Germline V gene lookup returns CDR1 LGHNA and CDR2 YNFKEQ.